Described below is a single T cell receptor beta chain sequence and its context. This clonotype was seen many times. Its recognized antigen is unknown. Base-call qualities are not available, and no considerably larger clone is one nucleotide away. This sample is drawn from a study of T cells in Graves' hyperthyroidism and ophthalmopathy (dated by TCRdb to the late 2010s). For context, the study as a whole: Peripheral blood was sampled at the time of initial diagnosis, prior to any treatment. The paper describes TCR Vbeta CDR3 sequencing of 120 to 150 peripheral blood samples, made up of about 40 ophthalmopathy patients, 70 to 75 hyperthyroidism patients and around 17 progressor patients. Prospective prediction of ophthalmopathy was tested in an independent validation cohort consisting of 18 hyperthyroidism patients and around 16 patients who later progressed to ophthalmopathy. After blood sampling, hyperthyroidism patients were treated with methimazole at a starting dose of 30 mg daily, and ophthalmopathy patients were treated with high-dose intravenous methylprednisolone. To identify distinguishing TCR V-J signatures, a discovery cohort of some 100 patients was used, comprising 40 to 45 with Graves' ophthalmopathy and 55 to 65 with stable Graves' hyperthyroidism. In addition, the study compared T-cell repertoires in thyroid tissue and in blood from 6 or 7 Graves' hyperthyroidism patients. The 100 or so discovery patients were randomly divided into training and test sets at a 7:3 ratio.

Based on the germline V gene (reference sequence), the CDR1 and CDR2 sequences are SEHNR and FQNEAQ. V drops 1 base and J drops 0 bases, leaving 7 bases in between. CDR3 length: 15 amino acids, cysteine to phenylalanine. This entry keeps only the CDR3 DNA: 45 bases, framed from base 1. Amplification of TCR beta CDR3 regions was carried out from RNA transcripts. For the first round of RT-PCR on the TCR CDR3, the HTBI primer set was used together with the Qiagen OneStep RT-PCR kit. A second multiplex PCR round built the libraries, followed by size selection and purification. Paired-end sequencing of the libraries was performed with 100 bp reads on an Illumina HiSeq2000. The study's own analysis went as follows. SOAPnuke was used to process the raw data, removing reads that contained adapters or uncalled bases, had a mean Phred below 15, or lacked an exact match to the constant primer or identifier. High-quality paired reads were merged with COPE v1.2.5, and unique nucleotide sequences were defined as clonotypes. MiTCR v1.1 was used to align the clonotypes against IMGT TRBV, TRBD and TRBJ reference segments. The analysis was restricted to V-J combinations with a frequency above 0.0001, which together covered just over 99% of the repertoires. The TCS score was defined as the ratio of F50 (clonal expansion) to E x V (chaos), calculated using BLOSUM62-based TCRdist between CDR3 peptides within each V-J. Welch's t-statistics and random forest reduced approximately 520 V-J features to some 14, which were used in a naive Bayes classifier (R e1071). TCRdb reprocessing: public reads trimmed at Q25 with fastp, clones called with MiXCR, in-frame beta chains kept. Identical CDR3 protein sequences are pooled into one entry, listed with their most common genes and DNA. These V and J calls originate from TCRdb's pipeline instead of the authors' own analysis. The sample table contains 640,000 or so distinct CDR3 sequences; only one count was recorded for 13% to 15% of them. The top ten clonotypes cover over 6% of the sample.

Moderately to severely active disease, a Clinical Activity Score of at least 3, a NOSPECS grade of at least 4, and a duration under 3 months were present in ophthalmopathy patients. Exclusion was applied to patients with uncontrolled infections, other autoimmune diseases, pregnancy or lactation. Diagnoses were established on the basis of clinical symptoms, serum thyroxine and TRAb, thyroid ultrasound, and orbital computed tomography. Ficoll-Paque density gradient centrifugation was used to isolate PBMCs from 10 ml of fresh peripheral blood. Total RNA was extracted using Trizol reagent, and RNA quality was assessed on an Agilent 2100 Bioanalyzer. Study-wide conclusions, independent of this receptor: Sample size was not statistically predetermined, and blinding of investigators to group allocation was not performed. Ophthalmopathy was separated from stable hyperthyroidism by a 13 V-J signature model, with over 85% sensitivity and 81% to 82% specificity obtained in cross-validation and 80%/75% obtained in testing. In validation, the model predicted progression to ophthalmopathy a median of 6.5 months before onset, with about 70% sensitivity and roughly 79% specificity. Most expanded thyroid clonotypes (frequency above 0.001) were also detected in blood, suggesting blood repertoires may reflect thyroid immune responses.

The chain employs TRBV7-9 and TRBJ2-1; D gene: possibly TRBD2, on 6 matching bases. The origin of this receptor is a woman between 18 and 29 years old with Graves' ophthalmopathy. Sequencing was carried out using blood. The CDR3 protein is CASSLGTISYNEQFF. The nucleotide sequence is given as TGTGCCAGCAGCTTAGGGACTATCTCCTACAATGAGCAGTTCTTC.